The next 20 T cell receptor beta chains were all read from a single sample in a study of blood T cells in healthy people across ages. The authors ran a second PCR of 7 to 11 cycles using a sample-barcoded 5' primer and a J-beta primer mix. TCRdb itself ran the 5' RACE reads through MiXCR, one entry per CDR3 protein. The sample lists 850,000 or so distinct CDR3 sequences; roughly 26% were seen once. Sequenced: blood. The receptor source for this set is an elderly woman in good health.

Note on this clonotype: A much larger clone lies a single base off, so this may be a read error. The chain combines TRBV12-3 or TRBV12-4 with TRBJ2-1; 9 nucleotides line up with TRBD2. The CDR3 loop spans 15 amino acids. The ends lost 2 bases at V and 5 bases at J; junction bases unmatched: 4. CDR3: CASSLRVAGDNEQFF. The CDR3 bases are TGTGCCAGCAGTTTAAGAGTAGCGGGGGACAATGAGCAGTTCTTC.

At least ten counts were recorded for this clonotype. This chain uses TRBV5-1 with TRBJ2-4, with unresolved D. Germline CDR1 is SGHRS and CDR2 is YFSETQ. V lost 0 bases to trimming and J lost 2 bases, with 6 bases between them. The CDR3 totals 14 residues. This CDR3 is CASSLDATKNIQYF. CDR3 nucleotide sequence: TGCGCCAGCAGCTTGGATGCCACCAAAAACATTCAGTACTTC.

The chain has TRBV28 and TRBJ2-7; maybe TRBD1 (6 bases). Germline V CDR1 and CDR2: MDHEN, SYDVKM. This CDR3 has 12 amino acids. V was shortened by 8 bases and J by 9 bases, with 17 bases between the two germline ends. The CDR3 reads CASRGRGLSQYF. The DNA of the CDR3 is TGTGCCAGCCGGGGCAGGGGATTATCGCAGTACTTC.

This clonotype has a count of ten or more. The V gene is TRBV12-3 or TRBV12-4, the J gene TRBJ2-1; 10 nucleotides line up with TRBD2. Losses at the gene ends were 5 bases for V and 7 bases for J; bases not matched to a gene: 11. This CDR3 has 16 amino acids. DNA of the CDR3: TGTGCCAGCAGTCCCCAGGGACTAGCGATGGATAATGAGCAGTTCTTC. Translating gives CASSPQGLAMDNEQFF.

A note on this clonotype: A read error is likely, as this CDR3 ends without the conserved phenylalanine or tryptophan. The DNA is omitted, as the CDR3 cannot be located on it reliably, and the CDR3 follows TCRdb's listing. The chain is built from TRBV25-1 and TRBJ2-1; the table names TRBD2, a call not compared with the DNA. CDR1 is MGHDK, CDR2 SYGVNS, per germline. From its first to its last residue, the CDR3 has 17 amino acids. The CDR3 region is CASSESPQTPPTMSSSS.

This clonotype was detected a few times. V and J are TRBV9 and TRBJ1-2; tentative D call: TRBD1 (6 bases). The V end was cut by 4 bases, the J end by 3 bases, with 13 bases between. Germline assignment: CDR1 SGDLS and CDR2 YYNGEE. The CDR3 sequence is 14 residues long. Here the CDR3 DNA reads TGTGCCAGCAGCCCCCAGGACAGCCACTATGGCTACACCTTC. Protein product: CASSPQDSHYGYTF.

This chain connects TRBV4-2 to TRBJ2-5, with a tentative D call TRBD1 (5 bases). The CDR3 runs 15 residues. Germline V CDR1 and CDR2: LGHNA, YNFKEQ. Deletions cut 0 bases from V and 11 bases from J, with 19 bases between. The CDR3 protein is CASSQEGRGTAEQYF. The CDR3 DNA reads TGTGCCAGCAGCCAAGAGGGTAGGGGAACGGCTGAGCAGTACTTC.

This clonotype has just a few counts. This chain uses TRBV28 with TRBJ2-6; 7 bases agree with TRBD2. The CDR3 is 17 amino acids. Germline CDR1 MDHEN, CDR2 SYDVKM. V lost 3 bases, J lost 0 bases, and 5 bases stayed unmatched. The CDR3, as DNA: TGTGCCAGCAGTTTTGGGGGGGGACTCTCTGGGGCCAACGTCCTGACTTTC. Protein sequence: CASSFGGGLSGANVLTF.

This clonotype was counted many times. The CDR3 coding sequence is TGTGCCAGCAGCCCCGGACAGTTCCAAGAGACCCAGTACTTC. This gives the protein CASSPGQFQETQYF. V gene TRBV7-2 combines with J gene TRBJ2-5; D perhaps matches TRBD1 (6 bases). In germline, CDR1 is SGHTA, CDR2 FQGNSA. Deletions cut 5 bases from V and 1 base from J, with 11 bases between. This CDR3 contains 14 residues.

There are a few counts of this clonotype. The chain uses TRBV11-2 and TRBJ1-2, with D perhaps matching TRBD1 (5 bases). CDR1 SGHAT and CDR2 FQNNGV come from the germline V gene. Trimming pared 5 bases from V and 8 bases from J, leaving 24 bases between. CDR3 length equals 16 residues. Written as DNA, the CDR3 is TGTGCCAGCAGCAATCACACCCCGGGGCGTTCATCAGGCTACACCTTC. Amino acid sequence: CASSNHTPGRSSGYTF.

V gene TRBV20-1 combines with J gene TRBJ1-2, with 9 bases lining up with TRBD1. This CDR3 region has 16 residues. Per the germline V gene, CDR1 is DFQATT and CDR2 is SNEGSKA (reference sequence). Unmatched junction bases numbered 10, after V lost 1 base and J lost 4 bases. CDR3 nucleotide sequence: TGCAGTGCTAGAGTCGGGGACAGGGCTAGTACCTATGGCTACACCTTC. Translated: CSARVGDRASTYGYTF.

As concerns this clonotype: This may be a read error, as it is one base from a much larger clone. This chain uses TRBV6-5 with TRBJ2-7; D not certain. V was shortened by 5 bases and J by 3 bases, with 14 bases between the two germline ends. Looked up from germline, CDR1 is MNHEY and CDR2 is SVGAGI. This CDR3 is 14 amino acids long. CDR3 nucleotide sequence: TGTGCCAGCAGTCGCTGGGGTACCAGCTACGAGCAGTACTTC. Amino acid sequence: CASSRWGTSYEQYF.

As DNA, the CDR3 is TGCGCCAGCAGCCCCCCAATAGCGGGAGGGAAGGATACGCAGTATTTT. Protein: CASSPPIAGGKDTQYF. The rearrangement joins TRBV4-1 to TRBJ2-3, with 11 bases lining up with TRBD2. V shed 4 bases and J 6 bases; nucleotides not matched to a gene: 9. The CDR3 has 16 amino acids. Germline V gene data show CDR1 as MGHRA and CDR2 as YSYEKL.

V gene TRBV4-1 combines with J gene TRBJ2-7; possibly TRBD1 for D (5 bases). There are 15 residues in the CDR3. V shed 2 bases and J shed 1 base, with 12 bases lying between them. Germline V CDR1 and CDR2: MGHRA, YSYEKL. DNA for the CDR3: TGCGCCAGCAGCCAAAGAACAGGCTTGTCCTACGAGCAGTACTTC. It specifies CASSQRTGLSYEQYF.

This clonotype showed up just a few times. Since a much larger clone is just one base distant, this may be a read error. The genes are TRBV11-2 and TRBJ2-7; D is uncertain. From germline, CDR1 is SGHAT and CDR2 FQNNGV. V gave up 5 bases and J gave up 7 bases, with 15 bases separating them. The CDR3 has 13 amino acids. This CDR3 is CASSVGTYNEQYF. CDR3 sequence (DNA): TGTGCCAGCAGCGTCGGTACTTACAATGAGCAGTACTTC.

For this clonotype: A much larger clone is a single base away; this may be a read error. The V call is TRBV7-2, the J call TRBJ2-5; D is possibly TRBD2 (7 bases). This CDR3 has 16 amino acids. Trimming stripped 0 bases from V and 11 bases from J, with 22 bases between. CDR1 is SGHTA and CDR2 is FQGNSA in the germline V gene. In DNA, the CDR3 is TGTGCCAGCAGCTTAGCTCCTGGAGGGGGGGGAGGTGAGCAGTACTTC. This translates into CASSLAPGGGGGEQYF.

The chain is built from TRBV20-1 and TRBJ2-3; possibly TRBD1 for D (6 bases). Trimming pared 3 bases from V and 5 bases from J, leaving 15 bases between. From germline, CDR1 is DFQATT and CDR2 SNEGSKA (reference sequence). The CDR3 length is 14 residues. The chain's CDR3 is CSARTGRGGDTQYF. The CDR3 DNA reads TGCAGTGCTAGGACCGGCAGGGGCGGAGATACGCAGTATTTT.

In this sample, this clonotype turned up many times. The chain is built from TRBV7-2 and TRBJ2-3; 10 nucleotides agree with TRBD2. V shed 6 bases and J 2 bases; nucleotides not matched to a gene: 8. This CDR3 has 16 residues. Germline CDR1 is SGHTA and CDR2 is FQGNSA. In nucleotides, the CDR3 is TGTGCCAGCAGTTTCGGAGGACTAGCGGCCACAGATACGCAGTATTTT. Residues: CASSFGGLAATDTQYF.

This clonotype came up many times. This chain joins TRBV4-2 and TRBJ2-1, with 11 bases fitting TRBD2. Germline V lookup: CDR1 LGHNA, CDR2 YNFKEQ. Trimming took 1 base from V and 7 from J; bases not matched to a gene: 9. The CDR3 is 17 amino acids. CDR3 loop: CASSQAPGTSGTNEQFF. CDR3 DNA: TGTGCCAGCAGCCAAGCCCCCGGGACTAGCGGTACGAATGAGCAGTTCTTC.

This chain links TRBV2 with TRBJ2-3; TRBD2 agrees at 7 bases. The CDR3 is 15 residues long. Trimming removed 4 bases from V and 6 bases from J; junction bases left unmatched: 10. CDR1 and CDR2 from the germline V gene are SNHLY and FYNNEI. The CDR3 reads CASSANGLDTDTQYF. CDR3 sequence (DNA): TGTGCCAGCAGTGCCAACGGACTAGATACGGATACGCAGTATTTT.